What follows are 11 T cell receptor beta chains derived from one specimen sequenced in a study of PD-1 blockade in classical Hodgkin lymphoma. Time point here: cycle 4 day 1 (C4D1), after 6 weeks of nivolumab. All the patients suffered relapse after autologous stem cell transplantation, and brentuximab vedotin exposure differed. Assay used: immunoSEQ multiplex PCR; TCRdb lists only in-frame clones, some missing. This table has roughly 60,000 clones, around nine tenths appearing once. Specimen: peripheral blood mononuclear cells (PBMCs), collected before the fourth cycle of nivolumab. These receptor sequences come from a human donor with classical Hodgkin lymphoma.

V and J are TRBV29-1 and TRBJ2-1; 7 bases map to TRBD1. V gave up 6 bases and J gave up 8 bases; unmatched junction bases: 10. The CDR3 runs 13 residues. CDR1 and CDR2 from the germline V gene are SQVTM and ANQGSEA. The CDR3 DNA follows: TGCAGCGTCCAGGGGGACCTCATAGATGAGCAGTTCTTC. Translating it yields CSVQGDLIDEQFF.

The chain couples TRBV11-2 to TRBJ2-1; TRBD2 aligns across 10 bases. The CDR3 is 17 residues long. V shed 2 bases, J shed 3 bases, and the junction held 7 bases outside the gene matches. Germline values: CDR1 SGHAT, CDR2 FQNNGV. CDR3: CASSLNPSGRGYNEQFF. The CDR3 DNA follows: TGTGCCAGCAGCTTAAATCCTAGCGGGAGAGGCTACAATGAGCAGTTCTTC.

This chain connects TRBV6-5 to TRBJ1-3, with D maybe TRBD1 (5 bases). Per the germline V gene, CDR1 is MNHEY and CDR2 is SVGAGI. The CDR3 is made up of 13 amino acids. With 6 bases removed from V and 3 bases from J, the gap between germline ends came to 9 bases. This chain's CDR3 is CASSSQGGNTIYF. The CDR3 DNA reads as TGTGCCAGCAGCTCCCAGGGTGGAAACACCATATATTTT.

This clone was detected once. The chain recombines TRBV19 with TRBJ2-6; a weak D match, TRBD1 (5 bases). Trimming left V 3 bases short and J 0 bases short, with 9 bases between. The CDR3 has 16 residues. Germline V CDR1 and CDR2: LNHDA, SQIVND (reference sequence). CDR3 region: CASSMGPDSGANVLTF. CDR3 nucleotide sequence: TGTGCCAGTAGTATGGGGCCAGACTCTGGGGCCAACGTCCTGACTTTC.

CDR3 coding DNA: TGTGCCACCAGCAGGGGGGCGGGGTCTTGGGGGGAAGAGACCCAGTACTTC. This codes for CATSRGAGSWGEETQYF. The gene calls are TRBV15 and TRBJ2-5; D assignment may be TRBD1 or TRBD2 (6 bases each). Germline V gene sequence: CDR1 LNHNV, CDR2 YYDKDF (reference sequence). With 3 bases removed from V and 3 bases from J, the gap between germline ends came to 20 bases. The CDR3 contains 17 residues.

The chain employs TRBV7-2 and TRBJ2-3; 14 bases match TRBD2. V lost 5 bases, J lost 6 bases, and 7 bases stayed unmatched. The CDR3 contains 16 residues. In germline, CDR1 is SGHTA, CDR2 FQGNSA. The CDR3 DNA sequence: TGTGCCAGCAGCCCACGGACTAGCGGGGGGACGGATACGCAGTATTTT. Its protein is CASSPRTSGGTDTQYF.

Worth noting for this clone: The identical CDR3 is also encoded by other nucleotide sequences in the sample. V gene TRBV27 combines with J gene TRBJ2-7, with TRBD2 as a possible D gene (6 bases). Germline V gene sequence: CDR1 MNHEY, CDR2 SMNVEV (reference sequence). Trimming removed 6 bases at V and 4 bases at J, with 16 bases between. The CDR3 consists of 14 residues. CDR3 loop: CASSFNQAGYEQYF. For the CDR3, the DNA is TGTGCCAGCAGCTTCAATCAGGCGGGGTACGAGCAGTACTTC.

This chain uses TRBV5-4 with TRBJ1-2, with D unclear. The V end was cut by 4 bases, the J end by 8 bases, with 21 bases between. The CDR3 totals 15 residues. CDR1 is SGHNT and CDR2 is YYREEE in the germline V gene (reference sequence). The CDR3 bases are TGTGCCAGCAGCCCCGGTTCCCGACGTTTCGAAGGCTACACCTTC. Its protein product is CASSPGSRRFEGYTF.

With respect to this clone: Other DNA sequences in this specimen translate into the identical CDR3. The chain recombines TRBV19 with TRBJ2-1; weak D call: TRBD2 (7 bases). Germline CDR1 and CDR2: LNHDA and SQIVND (reference sequence). Trimming removed 4 bases at V and 4 bases at J, with 11 bases between. The CDR3 consists of 14 residues. The CDR3 spells CASSRGGSYNEQFF. DNA for the CDR3: TGTGCCAGTAGTAGGGGGGGCAGTTACAATGAGCAGTTCTTC. The full variable domain, with the rest looked up from reference TRBV19 and TRBJ2-1, is DGGITQSPKYLFRKEGQNVTLSCEQNLNHDAMYWYRQDPGQGLRLIYYSQIVNDFQKGDIAEGYSVSREKKESFPLTVTSAQKNPTAFYLCASSRGGSYNEQFFGPGTRLTVL.

This rearrangement joins TRBV7-6 to TRBJ2-1; D unclear. The V gene lost 1 base and the J gene lost 15 bases, with 10 bases spanning the gap. The CDR3 extends over 11 amino acids. Germline CDR1 is SGHVS and CDR2 is FNYEAQ. CDR3 sequence (DNA): TGTGCCAGCAGCTTAGGGGCCCCGTTGTTCTTC. It translates to CASSLGAPLFF.

The chain combines TRBV28 with TRBJ2-3; a weak D match, TRBD2 (6 bases). CDR3 size: 16 residues. The V gene's germline CDR1 is MDHEN and CDR2 SYDVKM. Trimming pared 4 bases from V and 1 base from J, leaving 15 bases between. The CDR3 DNA reads as TGTGCCAGCAGTTCGCCGCGGGGTTCCGGCACAGATACGCAGTATTTT. The encoded protein is CASSSPRGSGTDTQYF.